The next 22 T cell receptor beta chains were all read from a single sample in a study of PD-L1 blockade in urothelial cancer. Libraries were prepared by immunoSEQ multiplex PCR; TCRdb keeps only in-frame clonotypes and omits some of them. The sample has 98,000 or so clones, around 90% seen once. Noted time point: pretreatment peripheral blood. This specimen consisted of PBMCs, obtained around atezolizumab (anti-PD-L1) treatment. All receptors derive from a man in his sixties with urothelial cancer.

This chain joins TRBV11-2 and TRBJ1-6; the D gene is possibly TRBD1 (6 bases). Germline lookup yields CDR1 SGHAT and CDR2 FQNNGV. CDR3 length: 17 amino acids. V lost 0 bases to trimming and J lost 9 bases, with 18 bases between them. The CDR3: CASSLEGGIGSFSPLHF. CDR3 DNA: TGTGCCAGCAGCTTAGAAGGGGGAATCGGAAGTTTTTCACCCCTCCACTTT.

This chain connects TRBV30 to TRBJ2-3; D might be TRBD1 (6 bases). There are 15 residues in the CDR3. The ends were cut back, 1 base at V and 4 bases at J, with 15 bases in the middle. Per germline, CDR1 GTSNPN and CDR2 SVGIG (reference sequence). CDR3 coding DNA: TGTGCCTGGAGTGAGGGGGATAAGAACGCAGATACGCAGTATTTT. Translation gives CAWSEGDKNADTQYF. Looking up the rest from reference TRBV30 and TRBJ2-3 gives the full variable domain: SQTIHQWPATLVQPVGSPLSLECTVEGTSNPNLYWYRQAAGRGLQLLFYSVGIGQISSEVPQNLSASRPQDRQFILSSKKLLLSDSGFYLCAWSEGDKNADTQYFGPGTRLTVL.

The V call is TRBV7-2, the J call TRBJ1-5; D remains unclear. Germline loops: CDR1 SGHTA, CDR2 FQGNSA. The CDR3 is 14 residues long. V lost 7 bases, J lost 3 bases, and 13 bases lay in between. The CDR3 sequence: CASTLTGVNQPQHF. The CDR3 DNA reads TGTGCCAGCACCCTTACCGGGGTCAATCAGCCCCAGCATTTT.

The rearrangement joins TRBV7-9 to TRBJ2-3, with TRBD2 matching over 7 bases. V lost 6 bases to trimming and J lost 3 bases; unmatched junction nucleotides: 12. The CDR3 covers 16 residues. Germline V gene lookup returns CDR1 SEHNR and CDR2 FQNEAQ (reference sequence). The CDR3 sequence: CASRPVAQRGTDTQYF. The CDR3 nucleotides read TGTGCCAGCAGGCCGGTGGCCCAGCGGGGAACAGATACGCAGTATTTT.

The CDR3 coding sequence is TGTGCCAGCAGCCCGACTAGCGGGGGGCCTCTTGAGCAGTTCTTC. Translated, it gives CASSPTSGGPLEQFF. V and J are TRBV7-3 and TRBJ2-1; 13 nucleotides match TRBD2. This CDR3 region has 15 residues. Trimming at V came to 5 bases and at J to 9 bases, leaving 7 bases not matched to a gene. Germline CDR1 is SGHTA and CDR2 is FQGTGA.

This clone was seen more than once but under ten times. The J gene is TRBJ2-2, the V gene TRBV6-5; D uncertain. From germline, CDR1 is MNHEY and CDR2 SVGAGI. V was cut by 6 bases and J by 2 bases, with 4 bases left in between. The CDR3 extends over 12 amino acids. The CDR3 region is CASSLNTGELFF. The CDR3 region has the DNA TGTGCCAGCAGCCTAAACACCGGGGAGCTGTTTTTT.

This clone was seen a single time. The J gene is TRBJ2-5, the V gene TRBV11-2; 8 nucleotides match TRBD2. After removal of 7 bases from V and 0 bases from J, the junction contained 10 bases not matched to a gene. Looked up from germline, CDR1 is SGHAT and CDR2 is FQNNGV. This CDR3 region has 16 residues. CDR3 bases: TGTGCCAGCACCAGTAGAGCGGGGGCGTACCAAGAGACCCAGTACTTC. Encoded protein: CASTSRAGAYQETQYF.

The rearrangement joins TRBV10-3 to TRBJ1-1; possibly TRBD1 for D (6 bases). Trimming left V 0 bases short and J 0 bases short, with 8 bases between. CDR3 length equals 15 residues. Germline V gene sequence: CDR1 ENHRY, CDR2 SYGVKD. The CDR3 region is CAISESDRLNTEAFF. For the CDR3, the DNA is TGTGCCATCAGTGAGTCCGACAGGCTGAACACTGAAGCTTTCTTT.

CDR3 loop: CASSQSSGRNTGELFF. CDR3 sequence (DNA): TGTGCCAGCAGCCAATCTAGCGGAAGAAACACCGGGGAGCTGTTTTTT. The chain employs TRBV7-6 and TRBJ2-2; 7 bases are a match to TRBD2. Germline CDR1 SGHVS, CDR2 FNYEAQ. V was clipped by 5 bases and J by 2 bases; unmatched bases: 8. The CDR3 sequence is 16 residues long.

CDR3 protein: CASSLGHNSYEQYF. CDR3 nucleotide sequence: TGTGCCAGCAGCTTAGGGCATAACTCCTACGAGCAGTACTTC. The chain employs TRBV7-3 and TRBJ2-7; D not resolved. The CDR3 runs to 14 residues. Germline CDR1 and CDR2: SGHTA and FQGTGA. Trimming pared 2 bases from V and 0 bases from J, leaving 8 bases between. The full variable domain, its missing parts supplied by reference TRBV7-3 and TRBJ2-7, is GAGVSQTPSNKVTEKGKYVELRCDPISGHTALYWYRQSLGQGPEFLIYFQGTGAADDSGLPNDRFFAVRPEGSVSTLKIQRTERGDSAVYLCASSLGHNSYEQYFGPGTRLTVT.

This clone has just one count. The V gene is TRBV6-5, the J gene TRBJ2-7, with D possibly TRBD2 on 6 matching bases. Trimming cost V 10 bases and J 5 bases, with 18 bases left between them. Germline CDR1 is MNHEY and CDR2 is SVGAGI. The CDR3 is made up of 13 amino acids. CDR3 sequence reads: CATTRDGDNEQYF. The CDR3 bases are TGTGCCACCACGCGGGACGGCGACAACGAGCAGTACTTC.

This chain joins TRBV27 and TRBJ2-5; D may be TRBD1 (6 bases). Germline assignment: CDR1 MNHEY and CDR2 SMNVEV (reference sequence). This CDR3 spans 13 amino acids. Trimming removed 4 bases at V and 3 bases at J, with 9 bases between. The CDR3 loop is CASSSRTEETQYF. The CDR3 coding sequence is TGTGCCAGCAGTTCGCGGACAGAAGAGACCCAGTACTTC.

The V call is TRBV4-1, the J call TRBJ2-7; 7 bases match TRBD2. This CDR3 contains 15 residues. V was clipped by 0 bases and J by 4 bases; unmatched bases: 6. CDR1 and CDR2 (germline): MGHRA, YSYEKL. CDR3 sequence: CASSQDPGGLYEQYF. CDR3 coding DNA: TGCGCCAGCAGCCAAGATCCGGGGGGACTATACGAGCAGTACTTC.

The chain has TRBV6-1 and TRBJ1-4, with D maybe TRBD1 (5 bases). V was trimmed by 3 bases and J by 4 bases, leaving 9 bases between them. The germline V gene has CDR1 MNHNS and CDR2 SASEGT. The CDR3 covers 14 residues. The CDR3 coding sequence is TGTGCCAGCAGTGAGGGGCAATATAATGAAAAACTGTTTTTT. It yields the protein CASSEGQYNEKLFF.

V gene TRBV10-3 combines with J gene TRBJ1-2; tentative D call: TRBD1 (5 bases). Germline CDR1 is ENHRY and CDR2 is SYGVKD. The CDR3 length is 16 residues. V was clipped by 0 bases and J by 3 bases, with 14 bases between them. The CDR3 sequence: CAISESGQGGYYGYTF. Here the CDR3 DNA reads TGTGCCATCAGTGAGTCGGGGCAGGGAGGATACTATGGCTACACCTTC.

The V call is TRBV4-3, the J call TRBJ2-3; 9 bases align to TRBD2. The V segment lost 4 bases and the J segment 2 bases; nucleotides outside the gene matches: 7. The germline V gene has CDR1 LGHNA and CDR2 YSLEER. The CDR3 loop spans 16 amino acids. The CDR3 DNA reads TGCGCCAGCAGCCCGCAGGTAGCGGGAGCCACAGATACGCAGTATTTT. Translated, it gives CASSPQVAGATDTQYF.

This clone was recorded a few times. The rearrangement links TRBV5-5 to TRBJ2-1; the match to TRBD2 covers 8 bases. The length of the CDR3 is 15 residues. V dropped 0 bases and J dropped 4; count of bases not matched to a gene: 3. The germline V gene has CDR1 SGHKS and CDR2 YYEKEE (reference sequence). CDR3: CASSLGPSGYNEQFF. DNA for the CDR3: TGTGCCAGCAGCTTGGGGCCTAGCGGGTACAATGAGCAGTTCTTC. The variable domain in full, completed from reference TRBV5-5 and TRBJ2-1, reads DAGVTQSPTHLIKTRGQQVTLRCSPISGHKSVSWYQQVLGQGPQFIFQYYEKEERGRGNFPDRFSARQFPNYSSELNVNALLLGDSALYLCASSLGPSGYNEQFFGPGTRLTVL.

J is TRBJ1-1 and V is TRBV7-8; D is undetermined. Trimming took 1 base from V and 4 from J, leaving 13 bases between them. The CDR3 totals 15 residues. Germline V gene data show CDR1 as SGHVS and CDR2 as FQNEAQ. The CDR3 region has the DNA TGTGCCAGCAGCTTAGTTCGAGGGTATGGCACTGAAGCTTTCTTT. Translating it yields CASSLVRGYGTEAFF.

The chain is built from TRBV7-2 and TRBJ2-7; 7 bases fit TRBD1. The CDR3 covers 15 residues. With V trimmed by 1 base and J by 1 base, 4 bases remained unmatched. The germline gives CDR1 SGHTA, CDR2 FQGNSA. CDR3 in amino acids: CASSLGPGQSYEQYF. The CDR3 coding sequence is TGTGCCAGCAGCTTAGGGCCGGGACAGTCCTACGAGCAGTACTTC.

This rearrangement joins TRBV7-6 to TRBJ2-1, with D possibly TRBD2 on 6 matching bases. This CDR3 comprises 11 residues. With 8 bases removed from V and 7 bases from J, the gap between germline ends came to 9 bases. Germline values: CDR1 SGHVS, CDR2 FNYEAQ. CDR3 sequence reads: CASGGGNEQFF. CDR3 coding DNA: TGTGCCAGCGGTGGAGGGAATGAGCAGTTCTTC. The full variable domain, with the rest looked up from reference TRBV7-6 and TRBJ2-1, is GAGVSQSPRYKVTKRGQDVALRCDPISGHVSLYWYRQALGQGPEFLTYFNYEAQQDKSGLPNDRFSAERPEGSISTLTIQRTEQRDSAMYRCASGGGNEQFFGPGTRLTVL.

CDR3 in amino acids: CASSPDRQGYEKLFF. DNA for the CDR3: TGTGCCAGCTCACCAGACCGACAGGGTTATGAAAAACTGTTTTTT. The chain uses TRBV18 and TRBJ1-4; 7 bases match TRBD1. After removal of 2 bases from V and 6 bases from J, the junction contained 6 bases not matched to a gene. In germline, CDR1 is KGHSH, CDR2 LQKENI. CDR3 length: 15 amino acids.

In this sample, this clone turned up once. CDR3 in amino acids: CASSTSRGIANTGELFF. The CDR3 DNA sequence: TGTGCCAGCAGTACTTCCAGAGGCATCGCGAACACCGGGGAGCTGTTTTTT. This rearrangement joins TRBV27 to TRBJ2-2; D uncertain. The germline V gene has CDR1 MNHEY and CDR2 SMNVEV (reference sequence). V was cut by 5 bases and J by 0 bases, with 16 bases left in between. The CDR3 totals 17 residues.